This T cell receptor (beta chain) was identified during a study of T cell changes during pregnancy in multiple sclerosis. The V end lost 9 bases, the J end lost 0 bases, and 8 bases lay between the germline ends. The length of the CDR3 is 13 residues. Generated by immunoSEQ multiplex PCR, the TCRdb table keeps only in-frame clones and is missing some. Among just under 50,000 clones listed, around 94% were seen once. The chain carries TRBV23-1 and TRBJ2-2; D is uncertain. TRBV23-1 is designated an ORF whose function remains uncertain. The specimen comprised CD4+ T cells from peripheral blood mononuclear cells, sampled in the third trimester of pregnancy. The sequence was obtained from a female donor with multiple sclerosis, enrolled in a pregnancy study. CDR3 sequence reads: CASSQTNTGELFF. DNA for the CDR3: TGCGCCAGTTCACAGACGAACACCGGGGAGCTGTTTTTT.